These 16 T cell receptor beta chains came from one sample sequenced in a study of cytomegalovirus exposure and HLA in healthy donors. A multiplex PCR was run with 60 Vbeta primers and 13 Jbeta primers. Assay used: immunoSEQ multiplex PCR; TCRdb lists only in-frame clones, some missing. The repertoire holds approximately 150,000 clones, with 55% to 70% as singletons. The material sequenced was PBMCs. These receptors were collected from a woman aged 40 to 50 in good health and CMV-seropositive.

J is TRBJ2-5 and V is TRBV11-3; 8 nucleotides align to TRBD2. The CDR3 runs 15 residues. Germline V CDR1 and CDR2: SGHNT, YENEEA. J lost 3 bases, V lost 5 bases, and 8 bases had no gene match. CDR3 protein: CASSLRGGWEETQYF. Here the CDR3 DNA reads TGTGCCAGCAGCCTCCGGGGGGGCTGGGAAGAGACCCAGTACTTC. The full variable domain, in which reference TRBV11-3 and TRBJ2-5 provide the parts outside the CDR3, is EAGVVQSPRYKIIEKKQPVAFWCNPISGHNTLYWYLQNLGQGPELLIRYENEEAVDDSQLPKDRFSAERLKGVDSTLKIQPAELGDSAVYLCASSLRGGWEETQYFGPGTRLLVL.

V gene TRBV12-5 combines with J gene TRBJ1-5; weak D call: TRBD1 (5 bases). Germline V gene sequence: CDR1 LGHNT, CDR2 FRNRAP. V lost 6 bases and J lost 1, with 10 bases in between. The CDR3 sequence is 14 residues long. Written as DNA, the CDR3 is TGTGCTAGTGGCGGACGGACAAGCAATCAGCCCCAGCATTTT. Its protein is CASGGRTSNQPQHF. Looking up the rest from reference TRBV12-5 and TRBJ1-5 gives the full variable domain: DARVTQTPRHKVTEMGQEVTMRCQPILGHNTVFWYRQTMMQGLELLAYFRNRAPLDDSGMPKDRFSAEMPDATLATLKIQPSEPRDSAVYFCASGGRTSNQPQHFGDGTRLSIL.

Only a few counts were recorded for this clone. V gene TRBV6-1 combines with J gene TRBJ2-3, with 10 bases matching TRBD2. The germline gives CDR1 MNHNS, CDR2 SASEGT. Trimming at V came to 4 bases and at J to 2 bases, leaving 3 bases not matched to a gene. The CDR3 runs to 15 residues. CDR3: CASSVLAGTTDTQYF. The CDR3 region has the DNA TGTGCCAGCAGTGTACTAGCGGGAACCACAGATACGCAGTATTTT.

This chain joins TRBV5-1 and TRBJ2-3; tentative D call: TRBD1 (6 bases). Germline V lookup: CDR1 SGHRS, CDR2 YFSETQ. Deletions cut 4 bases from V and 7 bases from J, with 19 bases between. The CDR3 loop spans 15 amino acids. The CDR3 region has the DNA TGCGCCAGCAGCCCCGAACGACAGGATATTAATACGCAGTATTTT. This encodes CASSPERQDINTQYF.

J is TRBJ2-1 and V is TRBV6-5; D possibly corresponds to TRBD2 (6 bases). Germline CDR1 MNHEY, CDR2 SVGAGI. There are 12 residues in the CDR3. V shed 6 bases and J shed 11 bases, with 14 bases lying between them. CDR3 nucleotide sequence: TGTGCCAGCAGCCCCTTGGAGGGTAAGCAGTTCTTC. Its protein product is CASSPLEGKQFF.

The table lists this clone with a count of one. The CDR3: CASSGSAYSPLHF. In DNA, the CDR3 is TGTGCCAGCAGCGGGAGTGCTTATTCACCCCTCCACTTT. The rearrangement links TRBV27 to TRBJ1-6; D remains ambiguous. This CDR3 has 13 amino acids. V lost 6 bases and J 8 bases, leaving 11 bases between the germline ends. CDR1 is MNHEY, CDR2 SMNVEV, per germline (reference sequence).

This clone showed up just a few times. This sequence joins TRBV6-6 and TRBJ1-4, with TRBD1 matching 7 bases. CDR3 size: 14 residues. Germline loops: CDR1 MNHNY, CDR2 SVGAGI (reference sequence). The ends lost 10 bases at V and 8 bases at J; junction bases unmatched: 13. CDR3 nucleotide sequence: TGTGCCACCCTCCGGACAGGCGGAGAGGAAAAACTGTTTTTT. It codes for CATLRTGGEEKLFF.

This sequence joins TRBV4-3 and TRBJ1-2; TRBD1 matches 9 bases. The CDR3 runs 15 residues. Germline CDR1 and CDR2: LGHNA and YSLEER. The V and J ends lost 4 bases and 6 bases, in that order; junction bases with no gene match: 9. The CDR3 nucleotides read TGCGCCAGCAGCCGGGAACAGGGGGCGCTTCATGGCTACACCTTC. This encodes CASSREQGALHGYTF.

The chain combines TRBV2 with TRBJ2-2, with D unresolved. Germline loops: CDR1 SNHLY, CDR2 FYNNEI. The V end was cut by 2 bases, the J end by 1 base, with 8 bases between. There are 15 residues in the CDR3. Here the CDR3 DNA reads TGTGCCAGCAGTGAAATGGGCTTGAACACCGGGGAGCTGTTTTTT. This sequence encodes CASSEMGLNTGELFF.

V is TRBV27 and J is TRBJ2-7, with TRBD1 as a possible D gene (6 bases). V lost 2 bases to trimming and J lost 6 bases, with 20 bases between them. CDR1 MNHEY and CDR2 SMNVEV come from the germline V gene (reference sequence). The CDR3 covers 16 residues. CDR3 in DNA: TGTGCCAGCAGTTTAGAGTTCGGGGCAGGGGTGGTCGAGCAGTACTTC. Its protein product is CASSLEFGAGVVEQYF.

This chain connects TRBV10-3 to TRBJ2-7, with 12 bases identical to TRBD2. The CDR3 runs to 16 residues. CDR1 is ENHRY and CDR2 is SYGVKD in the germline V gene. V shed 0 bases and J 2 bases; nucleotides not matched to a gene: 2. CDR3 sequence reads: CAISESGLAGTYEQYF. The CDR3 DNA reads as TGTGCCATCAGTGAGTCCGGACTAGCGGGGACCTACGAGCAGTACTTC.

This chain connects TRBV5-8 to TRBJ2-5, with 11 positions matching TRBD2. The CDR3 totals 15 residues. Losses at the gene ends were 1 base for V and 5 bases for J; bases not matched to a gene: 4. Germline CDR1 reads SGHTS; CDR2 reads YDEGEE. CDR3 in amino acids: CASSLTSGRGETQYF. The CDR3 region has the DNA TGTGCCAGCAGCTTGACTAGCGGGAGAGGTGAGACCCAGTACTTC.

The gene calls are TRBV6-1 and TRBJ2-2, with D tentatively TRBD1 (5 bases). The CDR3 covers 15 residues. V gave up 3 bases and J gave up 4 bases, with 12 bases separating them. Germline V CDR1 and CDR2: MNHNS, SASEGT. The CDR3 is CASSDSRDFTGELFF. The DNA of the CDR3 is TGTGCCAGCAGTGATTCCAGGGATTTCACCGGGGAGCTGTTTTTT.

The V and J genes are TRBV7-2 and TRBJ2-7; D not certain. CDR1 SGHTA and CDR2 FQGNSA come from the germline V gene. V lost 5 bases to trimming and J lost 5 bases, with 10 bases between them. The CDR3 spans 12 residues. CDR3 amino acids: CASSLFRDEQYF. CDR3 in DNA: TGTGCCAGCAGCCTTTTCCGGGACGAGCAGTACTTC.

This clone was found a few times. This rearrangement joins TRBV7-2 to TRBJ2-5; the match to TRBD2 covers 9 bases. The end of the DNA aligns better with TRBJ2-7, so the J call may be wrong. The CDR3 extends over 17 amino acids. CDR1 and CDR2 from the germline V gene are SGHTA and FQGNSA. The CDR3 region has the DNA TGTGCCAGCAGCTCCCGACCGCGGGGGGGCATCTCCTACGAGCAGTACTTC. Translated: CASSSRPRGGISYEQYF.

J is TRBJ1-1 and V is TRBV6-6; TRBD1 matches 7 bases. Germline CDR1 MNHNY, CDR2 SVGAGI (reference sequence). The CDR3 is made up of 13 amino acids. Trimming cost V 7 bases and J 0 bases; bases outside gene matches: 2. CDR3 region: CASIQGLNTEAFF. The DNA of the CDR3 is TGTGCCAGCATACAGGGGTTGAACACTGAAGCTTTCTTT.